This T cell receptor (beta chain) appears in the sequencing data of a study of T cell responses to AZD1222 COVID-19 vaccine. Overall study results and limits: AZD1222 recipients seropositive at baseline numbered only 5 to 7.

TCRdb's copy holds only in-frame clones and misses some; the assay was immunoSEQ multiplex PCR. The data contain more than 100,000 clones, roughly 90% of them singletons. CDR1 and CDR2 from the germline V gene are MDHEN and SYDVKM. Trimming at V came to 6 bases and at J to 8 bases, leaving 11 bases not matched to a gene. The CDR3 has 15 residues. With regard to this clone: Its antigen is undetermined.

Sequencing was performed on peripheral blood, taken on day 0 of AZD1222 vaccination. The receptor comes from an adult in good health. This chain links TRBV28 with TRBJ2-1, with TRBD1 matching over 9 bases. The CDR3 DNA follows: TGTGCCAGCAGGATGACAGGGGGAGTAGACGATGAGCAGTTCTTC. Protein: CASRMTGGVDDEQFF.